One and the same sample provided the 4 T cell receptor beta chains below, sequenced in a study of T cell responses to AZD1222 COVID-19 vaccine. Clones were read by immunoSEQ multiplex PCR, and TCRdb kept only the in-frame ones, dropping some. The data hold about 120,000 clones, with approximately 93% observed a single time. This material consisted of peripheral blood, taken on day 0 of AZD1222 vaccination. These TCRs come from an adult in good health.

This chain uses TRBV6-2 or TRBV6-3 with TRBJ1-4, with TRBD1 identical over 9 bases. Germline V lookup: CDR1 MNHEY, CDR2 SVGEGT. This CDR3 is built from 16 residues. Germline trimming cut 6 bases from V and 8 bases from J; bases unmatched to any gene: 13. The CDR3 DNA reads TGTGCCAGCAGCCGGACAGGGGCCCTCCTCGGCGAAAAACTGTTTTTT. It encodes CASSRTGALLGEKLFF.

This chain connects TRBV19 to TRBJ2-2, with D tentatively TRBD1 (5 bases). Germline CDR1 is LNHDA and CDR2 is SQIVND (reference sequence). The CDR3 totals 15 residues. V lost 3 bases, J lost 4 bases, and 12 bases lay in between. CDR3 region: CASSMKGIFTGELFF. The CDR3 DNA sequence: TGTGCCAGTAGTATGAAGGGGATATTCACCGGGGAGCTGTTTTTT.

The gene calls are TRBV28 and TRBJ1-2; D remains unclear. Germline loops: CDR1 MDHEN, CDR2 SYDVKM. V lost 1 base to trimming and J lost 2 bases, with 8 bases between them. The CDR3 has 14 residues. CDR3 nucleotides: TGTGCCAGCAGTTTATTCGGCAGAAACTATGGCTACACCTTC. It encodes CASSLFGRNYGYTF.

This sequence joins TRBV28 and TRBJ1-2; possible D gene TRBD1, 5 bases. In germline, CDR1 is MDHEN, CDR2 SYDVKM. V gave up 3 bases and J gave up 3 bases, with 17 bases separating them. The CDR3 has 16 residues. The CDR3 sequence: CASSFADTVSYYGYTF. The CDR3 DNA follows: TGTGCCAGCAGTTTCGCGGACACCGTATCTTACTATGGCTACACCTTC.